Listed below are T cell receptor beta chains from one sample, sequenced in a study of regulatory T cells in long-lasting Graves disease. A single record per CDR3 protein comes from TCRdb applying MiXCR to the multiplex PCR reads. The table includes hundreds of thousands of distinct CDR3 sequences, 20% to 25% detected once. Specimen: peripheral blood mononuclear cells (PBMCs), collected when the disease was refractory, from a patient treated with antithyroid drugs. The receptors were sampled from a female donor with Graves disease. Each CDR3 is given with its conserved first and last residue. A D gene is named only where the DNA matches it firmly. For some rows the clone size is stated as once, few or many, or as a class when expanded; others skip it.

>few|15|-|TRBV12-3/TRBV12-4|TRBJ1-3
CASSFNQISGNTIYF
TGTGCCAGCAGCTTTAACCAGATCTCTGGAAACACCATATATTTT
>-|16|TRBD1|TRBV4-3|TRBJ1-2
CASSQDRRGRYYGYTF
TGCGCCAGCAGCCAAGACAGGAGGGGGCGCTACTATGGCTACACCTTC
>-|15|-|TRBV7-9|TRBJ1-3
CASSFPWGEGNTIYF
TGTGCCAGCAGCTTCCCCTGGGGCGAAGGAAACACCATATATTTT
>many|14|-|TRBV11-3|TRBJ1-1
CASSRGQMNTEAFF
TGTGCCAGCAGCCGGGGACAAATGAACACTGAAGCTTTCTTT
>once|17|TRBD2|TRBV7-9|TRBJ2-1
CASSQTGLAGIVYEQFF
TGTGCCAGCAGCCAGACGGGACTAGCGGGAATTGTCTATGAGCAGTTCTTC
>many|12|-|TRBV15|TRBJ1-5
CATSSDRRTQHF
TGTGCCACCAGCAGCGACCGTCGGACCCAGCATTTT
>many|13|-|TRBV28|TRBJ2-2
CASRVDITGELFF
TGTGCCAGCAGGGTTGACATCACCGGGGAGCTGTTTTTT
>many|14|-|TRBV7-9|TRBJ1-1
CASSFGRYTHEAFF
TGTGCCAGCAGCTTTGGTCGCTACACCCATGAAGCTTTCTTT
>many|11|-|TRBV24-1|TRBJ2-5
CATSDGETQYF
TGTGCCACCAGTGACGGAGAGACCCAGTACTTC
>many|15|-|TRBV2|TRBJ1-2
CASSGLGQLNYGYTF
TGTGCCAGCAGTGGCCTGGGACAACTTAACTATGGCTACACCTTC
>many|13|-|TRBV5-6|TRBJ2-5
CASSLDRRETQYF
TGTGCCAGCAGCTTAGACAGGCGAGAGACCCAGTACTTC
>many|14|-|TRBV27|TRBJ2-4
CASSSRVRKNIQYF
TGTGCCAGCAGTTCCCGGGTTCGCAAAAACATTCAGTACTTC
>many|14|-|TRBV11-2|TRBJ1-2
CASSLLGRGSGYTF
TGTGCCAGCAGCTTACTCGGCAGGGGTAGTGGCTACACCTTC
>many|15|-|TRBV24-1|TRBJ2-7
CATSYGAPSSYEQYF
TGTGCCACGTCGTACGGGGCGCCTAGCTCCTACGAGCAGTACTTC
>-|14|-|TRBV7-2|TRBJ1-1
CASSAGRGAVRAFF
TGTGCCAGCAGCGCCGGGAGAGGGGCAGTGCGAGCTTTCTTT
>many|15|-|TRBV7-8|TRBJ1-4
CASSLVGEANEKLFF
TGTGCCAGCAGCTTAGTTGGGGAGGCTAATGAAAAACTGTTTTTT
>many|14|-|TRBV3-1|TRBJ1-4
CASSPRGENEKLFF
TGTGCCAGCAGCCCCAGGGGAGAGAATGAAAAACTGTTTTTT
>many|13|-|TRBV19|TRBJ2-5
CASRSRVGETQYF
TGTGCCAGCCGGAGCAGGGTTGGAGAGACCCAGTACTTC
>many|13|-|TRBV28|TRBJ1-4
CASSYDSDEKLFF
TGTGCCAGCAGTTACGACAGCGATGAAAAACTGTTTTTT
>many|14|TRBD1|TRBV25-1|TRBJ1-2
CASSVRDRDYGYTF
TGTGCCAGCAGTGTCAGGGACAGGGACTATGGCTACACCTTC
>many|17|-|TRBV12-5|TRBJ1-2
CASGLHPDSFFNYGYTF
TGTGCTAGTGGTTTGCACCCTGATAGCTTTTTTAACTATGGCTACACCTTC
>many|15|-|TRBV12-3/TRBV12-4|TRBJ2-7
CASSRRSPSSYEQYF
TGTGCCAGCAGTCGCAGATCCCCGAGCTCCTACGAGCAGTACTTC
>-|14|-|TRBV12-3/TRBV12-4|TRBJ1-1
CASSLSGREGEAFF
TGTGCCAGCAGTTTAAGTGGCAGGGAAGGCGAGGCTTTCTTT
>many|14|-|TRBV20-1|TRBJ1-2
CSARVVPGPYGYTF
TGCAGTGCTAGAGTCGTGCCGGGACCCTATGGCTACACCTTC
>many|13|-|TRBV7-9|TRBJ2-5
CASSRRDLETQYF
TGTGCCAGCAGCCGTAGGGACCTAGAGACCCAGTACTTC
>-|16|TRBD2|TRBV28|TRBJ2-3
CASTPVGSGDTDTQYF
TGTGCCAGCACCCCCGTAGGTAGCGGGGACACAGATACGCAGTATTTT
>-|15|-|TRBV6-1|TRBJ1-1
CASRPDQGQETEAFF
TGTGCCAGCAGACCGGACCAGGGGCAGGAGACTGAAGCTTTCTTT
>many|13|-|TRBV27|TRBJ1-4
CASSQGVNEKLFF
TGTGCCAGCAGTCAGGGCGTTAACGAAAAACTGTTTTTT